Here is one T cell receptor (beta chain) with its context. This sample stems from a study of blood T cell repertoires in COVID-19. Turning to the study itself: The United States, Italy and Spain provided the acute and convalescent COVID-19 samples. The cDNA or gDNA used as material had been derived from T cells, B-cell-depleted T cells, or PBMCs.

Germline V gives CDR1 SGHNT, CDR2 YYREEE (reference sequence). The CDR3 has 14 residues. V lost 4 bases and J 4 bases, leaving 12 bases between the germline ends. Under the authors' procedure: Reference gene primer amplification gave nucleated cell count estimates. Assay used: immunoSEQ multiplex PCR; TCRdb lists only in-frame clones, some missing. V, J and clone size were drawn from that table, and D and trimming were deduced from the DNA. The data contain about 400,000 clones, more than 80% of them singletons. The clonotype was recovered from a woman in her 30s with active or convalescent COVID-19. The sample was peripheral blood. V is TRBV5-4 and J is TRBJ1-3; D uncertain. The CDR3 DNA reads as TGTGCCAGCAGCGGAGGTGTTATAGGAAACACCATATATTTT. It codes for CASSGGVIGNTIYF.